The 5 T cell receptor beta chains listed next were all sequenced from one sample in a study of metastatic and nonmetastatic thyroid tumors. TCRdb re-called clones from the PCR reads using MiXCR. Seen here are about 18,000 clones, more than 30% observed once, and the top ten hold approximately 17%. Treatment of any kind had been given to no patient before thyroid surgery. Sequenced input: tumor tissue. The source is a female donor with papillary thyroid cancer or a benign thyroid nodule (not recorded which). Some clones in this sample may be carry-over from other donors' samples.

A few counts support this clone. The CDR3 sequence: CASSLLAGGETQYF. The DNA of the CDR3 is TGTGCCAGCAGTCTCTTAGCGGGAGGAGAGACCCAGTACTTC. This sequence joins TRBV27 and TRBJ2-5; 10 nucleotides align to TRBD2. After removal of 5 bases from V and 4 bases from J, the junction contained 4 bases not matched to a gene. The V gene's germline CDR1 is MNHEY and CDR2 SMNVEV (reference sequence). CDR3 length: 14 residues.

This sequence joins TRBV3-1 and TRBJ1-1; D is uncertain. The germline gives CDR1 LGHDT, CDR2 YNNKEL (reference sequence). Trimming shortened V by 1 base and J by 2 bases, and 8 bases separated the two germline ends. The CDR3 spans 14 residues. The chain's CDR3 is CASSQVYSNTEAFF. The CDR3 bases are TGTGCCAGCAGCCAAGTATACAGTAACACTGAAGCTTTCTTT. Based on the CDR3 plus reference TRBV3-1 and TRBJ1-1, the full variable domain is DTAVSQTPKYLVTQMGNDKSIKCEQNLGHDTMYWYKQDSKKFLKIMFSYNNKELIINETVPNRFSPKSPDKAHLNLHINSLELGDSAVYFCASSQVYSNTEAFFGQGTRLTVV.

This clone is deemed medium-sized. CDR3 nucleotides: TGTGCCAGTAGTATGAGCGGGAGGAGAGATTACGAGCAGTACTTC. Translating it yields CASSMSGRRDYEQYF. The chain couples TRBV19 to TRBJ2-7; TRBD2 matches 9 bases. Trimming cost V 3 bases and J 4 bases; bases outside gene matches: 7. CDR1 LNHDA and CDR2 SQIVND come from the germline V gene (reference sequence). The CDR3 is 15 amino acids.

About this clone itself: Mismatch with germline at one junction end may stem from a read error. The J gene is TRBJ2-3, the V gene TRBV2; 10 positions agree with TRBD2. Germline V gene lookup returns CDR1 SNHLY and CDR2 FYNNEI. This CDR3 contains 17 residues. The CDR3 DNA reads as TGTGTCAGCTCTCGGGGACTAGCGTGGTCGGGGGCAGATACGCAGTATTTT. Translated, it gives CVSSRGLAWSGADTQYF.

The rearrangement uses TRBV2 and TRBJ2-2; D remains ambiguous. The V gene's germline CDR1 is SNHLY and CDR2 FYNNEI. The CDR3 has 11 amino acids. V shed 6 bases and J shed 4 bases, with 3 bases lying between them. The CDR3 protein is CASRGTGELFF. The DNA of the CDR3 is TGTGCCAGCAGGGGCACCGGGGAGCTGTTTTTT. The full variable domain, in which reference TRBV2 and TRBJ2-2 provide the parts outside the CDR3, is EPEVTQTPSHQVTQMGQEVILRCVPISNHLYFYWYRQILGQKVEFLVSFYNNEISEKSEIFDDQFSVERPDGSNFTLKIRSTKLEDSAMYFCASRGTGELFFGEGSRLTVL.